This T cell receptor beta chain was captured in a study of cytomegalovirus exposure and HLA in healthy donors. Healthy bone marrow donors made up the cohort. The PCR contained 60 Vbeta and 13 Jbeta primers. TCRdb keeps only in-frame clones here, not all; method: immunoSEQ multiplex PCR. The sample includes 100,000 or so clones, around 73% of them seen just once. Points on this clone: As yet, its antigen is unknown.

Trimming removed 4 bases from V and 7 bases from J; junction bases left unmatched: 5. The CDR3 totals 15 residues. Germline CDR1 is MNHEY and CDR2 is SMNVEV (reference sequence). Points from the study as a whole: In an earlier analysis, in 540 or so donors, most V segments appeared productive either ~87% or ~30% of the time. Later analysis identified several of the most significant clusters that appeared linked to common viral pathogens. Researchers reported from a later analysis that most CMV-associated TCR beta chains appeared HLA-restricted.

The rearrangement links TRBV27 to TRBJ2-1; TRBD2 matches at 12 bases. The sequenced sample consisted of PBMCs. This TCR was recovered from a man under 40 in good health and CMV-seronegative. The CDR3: CASSWASGGANEQFF. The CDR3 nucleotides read TGTGCCAGCAGTTGGGCTAGCGGGGGGGCAAATGAGCAGTTCTTC.